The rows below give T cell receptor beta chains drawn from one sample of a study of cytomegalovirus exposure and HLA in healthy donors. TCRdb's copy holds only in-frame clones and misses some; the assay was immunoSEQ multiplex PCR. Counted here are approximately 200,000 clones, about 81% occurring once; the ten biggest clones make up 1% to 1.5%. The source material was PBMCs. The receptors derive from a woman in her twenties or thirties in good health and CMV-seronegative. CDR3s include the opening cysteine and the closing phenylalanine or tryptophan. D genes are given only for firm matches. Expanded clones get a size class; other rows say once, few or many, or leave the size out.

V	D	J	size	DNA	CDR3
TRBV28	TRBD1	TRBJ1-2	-	TGTGCCACCTCCCCAGCAGGGGGCACCTATGGCTACACCTTC	CATSPAGGTYGYTF
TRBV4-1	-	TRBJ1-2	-	TGCGCCAGCAGCCAATTATCACAGACCTATGGCTACACCTTC	CASSQLSQTYGYTF
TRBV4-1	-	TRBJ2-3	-	TGCGCCAGCAGCCCACTAGCAGATACGCAGTATTTT	CASSPLADTQYF
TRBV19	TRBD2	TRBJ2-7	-	TGTGCCAGTAGTATAAGGACTAGCCTCCACGAGCAGTACTTC	CASSIRTSLHEQYF
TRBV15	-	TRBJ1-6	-	TGTGCCACCAGCAGAGAGGCGGGGGCAGGGAATTCACCCCTCCACTTT	CATSREAGAGNSPLHF
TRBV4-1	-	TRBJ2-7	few	TGCGCCAGCAGCCAAGGACACCCGGCACGGGAGCAGTACTTC	CASSQGHPAREQYF
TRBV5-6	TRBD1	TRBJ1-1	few	TGTGCCAGCAGCCCATTCGACAGGGGCGTCGCCGGGGCTTTCTTT	CASSPFDRGVAGAFF
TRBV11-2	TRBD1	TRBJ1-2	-	TGTGCCAGCAGCCTACGGGTTACCGGGACAGGGCATGGCTACACCTTC	CASSLRVTGTGHGYTF
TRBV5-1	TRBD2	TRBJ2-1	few	TGCGCCAGCAGCTCCAGTTGGGTAGCGGGGTCCAGTGAGCAGTTCTTC	CASSSSWVAGSSEQFF
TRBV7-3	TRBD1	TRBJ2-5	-	TGTGCCAGCAGCTTAAATCCAGGGGGCGTAGGGGAGACCCAGTACTTC	CASSLNPGGVGETQYF
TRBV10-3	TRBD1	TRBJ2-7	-	TGTGCCATCAGACCGGACAGGAGCTCCTACGAGCAGTACTTC	CAIRPDRSSYEQYF
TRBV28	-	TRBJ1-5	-	TGTGCCAGCAGTCAGAGGGTTGGGCGCAATCAGCCCCAGCATTTT	CASSQRVGRNQPQHF
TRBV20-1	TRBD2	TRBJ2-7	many	TGCAGTGCTCGCGGGGGACTAGAGCAGTACTTC	CSARGGLEQYF
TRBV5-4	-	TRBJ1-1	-	TGTGCCAGCAGCTTTCAAGGGGTGACTGAAGCTTTCTTT	CASSFQGVTEAFF
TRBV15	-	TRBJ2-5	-	TGTGCCACCAGCAGAGGTCCACGGCGGGAGACCCAGTACTTC	CATSRGPRRETQYF
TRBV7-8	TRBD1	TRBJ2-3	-	TGTGCCAGCAGCTTAGGCCAGGGGGCCCCTCGGAGCACAGATACGCAGTATTTT	CASSLGQGAPRSTDTQYF
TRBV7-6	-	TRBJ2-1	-	TGTGCCTCCGCCGGGAGCTCCTACAATGAGCAGTTCTTC	CASAGSSYNEQFF
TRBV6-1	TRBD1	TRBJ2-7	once	TGTGCCAGCCTAGAGAATGTGAGGGGGCGGTACGAGCAGTACTTC	CASLENVRGRYEQYF
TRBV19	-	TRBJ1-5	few	TGTGCCAGTAGTATAGATTTTACAAGTTGGCAGCCCCAGCATTTT	CASSIDFTSWQPQHF
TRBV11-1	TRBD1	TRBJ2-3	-	TGTGCCAGCAGACAGGGGTCAGATACGCAGTATTTT	CASRQGSDTQYF
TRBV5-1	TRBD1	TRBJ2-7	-	TGCGCCAGCAGCTTGGCCGGGACAGGAGGAGTGGAGCAGTACTTC	CASSLAGTGGVEQYF
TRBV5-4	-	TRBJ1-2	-	TGTGCCAGCAGCTTTGAAAGGGTCGGGAGGTATGGCTACACCTTC	CASSFERVGRYGYTF
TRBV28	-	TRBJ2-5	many	TGTGCCAGCAGTCCCCCTAGTACAGAGACCCAGTACTTC	CASSPPSTETQYF
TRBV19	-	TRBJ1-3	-	TGTGCCAGTAGTACTGCGGACATGATCTCTGGAAACACCATATATTTT	CASSTADMISGNTIYF
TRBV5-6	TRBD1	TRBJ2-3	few	TGTGCCAGCAGCTACGACAGGGAGAGCACAGATACGCAGTATTTT	CASSYDRESTDTQYF
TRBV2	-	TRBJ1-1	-	TGTGCCAGCATAGGCCAGGGGATATTGAACACTGAAGCTTTCTTT	CASIGQGILNTEAFF
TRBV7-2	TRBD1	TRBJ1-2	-	TGTGCCAGCAGCTACAGGGGGCCCTATGGCTACACCTTC	CASSYRGPYGYTF
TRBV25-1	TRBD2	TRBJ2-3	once	TGTGCCAGCAGTGAATATAGGCTAGCGGGGACAACAGATACGCAGTATTTT	CASSEYRLAGTTDTQYF
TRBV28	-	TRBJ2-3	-	TGTTCCGCCGGCCCCCTACGGGGCACAGATACGCAGTATTTT	CSAGPLRGTDTQYF
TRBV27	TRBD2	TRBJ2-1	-	TGTGCCAGCAGTTTCGGGGTAGCGGGGATCTACAATGAGCAGTTCTTC	CASSFGVAGIYNEQFF
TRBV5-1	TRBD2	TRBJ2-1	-	TGCGCCAGCAGCTTGGGATACGGGACTAGCGGGAGGGCCGGGAATGAGCAGTTCTTC	CASSLGYGTSGRAGNEQFF
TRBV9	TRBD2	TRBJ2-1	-	TGTGCCAGCAGCGTCTGGGGCGTTGGCGGGGGGGCCCCCTATCTCAATGAGCAGTTCTTC	CASSVWGVGGGAPYLNEQFF
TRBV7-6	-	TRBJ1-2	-	TGTGCCAGCACCCTTTGCGGCGGCTACACCTTC	CASTLCGGYTF
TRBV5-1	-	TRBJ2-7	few	TGCGCCAGCAGCTTGGGACAGAATCTAGTGGTTGAGCAGTACTTC	CASSLGQNLVVEQYF
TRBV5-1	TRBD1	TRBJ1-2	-	TGCGCCAGCAGCTTTTCGGGACAGGAAATTGGAGGCTACACCTTC	CASSFSGQEIGGYTF
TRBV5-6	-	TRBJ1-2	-	TGTGCCAGCAGCTTGGCCAACCCAGGTACTTATGGCTACACCTTC	CASSLANPGTYGYTF
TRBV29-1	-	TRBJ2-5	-	TGCAGCGTTGACTTTACAGCCCTGGAGACCCAGTACTTC	CSVDFTALETQYF
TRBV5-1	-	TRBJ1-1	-	TGCGCCAGCAGCTTGGGTGGCAGTATGAACACTGAAGCTTTCTTT	CASSLGGSMNTEAFF
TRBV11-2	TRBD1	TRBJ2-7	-	TGTGCCAGCAACGACAGGGTGTCAGAGCAGTACTTC	CASNDRVSEQYF
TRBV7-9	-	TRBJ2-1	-	TGTGCCAGCAGCCCCCGACAGGCGACCTACAATGAGCAGTTCTTC	CASSPRQATYNEQFF
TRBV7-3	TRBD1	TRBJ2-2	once	TGTGCCAGCAGCTTAGGGGACAGAGAAAACACCGGGGAGCTGTTTTTT	CASSLGDRENTGELFF
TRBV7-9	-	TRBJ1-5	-	TGTGCCAGCAGCCCTACAGGGTACAATCAGCCCCAGCATTTT	CASSPTGYNQPQHF
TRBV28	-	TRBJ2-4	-	TGTGCCAGCAGTTCAGGGTCTCTAGCCAAAAACATTCAGTACTTC	CASSSGSLAKNIQYF
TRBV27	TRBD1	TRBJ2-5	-	TGTGCCAGCAGTTTAGGACAGGGGGTACAGACCCAGTACTTC	CASSLGQGVQTQYF
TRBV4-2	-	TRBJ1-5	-	TGTGCCAGCAGCCAAGATAAGGCCTCGGGGCAGCCCCAGCATTTT	CASSQDKASGQPQHF
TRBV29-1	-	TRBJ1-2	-	TGCAGCGCACAGGCTCCCTATGGCTACACCTTC	CSAQAPYGYTF
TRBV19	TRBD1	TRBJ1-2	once	TGTGCCAGCCTGGGACAGGGGGCGCACGGCTACACCTTC	CASLGQGAHGYTF
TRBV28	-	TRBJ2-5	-	TGTGCCAGCCAGGCCCCCGATCGGTCAGAGACCCAGTACTTC	CASQAPDRSETQYF
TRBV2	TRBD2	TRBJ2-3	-	TGTGCCAGCAGTGAAGGGCCTAGCGGGGGGTACACAGATACGCAGTATTTT	CASSEGPSGGYTDTQYF
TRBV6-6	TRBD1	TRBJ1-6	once	TGTGCCAGCAGCCTGGGACAGGGGAATTCACCCCTCCACTTT	CASSLGQGNSPLHF
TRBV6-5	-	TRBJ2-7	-	TGTGCCAGCAGTTACTACCGGGTGGACTACGAGCAGTACTTC	CASSYYRVDYEQYF
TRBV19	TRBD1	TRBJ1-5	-	TGTGCCAGTAGTCTCAAATGGCCGACAGGGGTCGCAGGACGGCCCCAGCATTTT	CASSLKWPTGVAGRPQHF
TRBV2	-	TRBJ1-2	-	TGTGCCAGCAGAGGGGTTAACCTCCTAAACGACTATGGCTACACCTTC	CASRGVNLLNDYGYTF
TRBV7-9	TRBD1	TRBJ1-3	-	TGTGCCAGCAGCTTAGAGACAGGGCACTCTGGAAACACCATATATTTT	CASSLETGHSGNTIYF
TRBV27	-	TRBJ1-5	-	TGTGCCAGCAGTCTAAACAGGGTGGCCAATCAGCCCCAGCATTTT	CASSLNRVANQPQHF
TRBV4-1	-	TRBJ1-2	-	TGCGCCAGCAGCCAAGATCGGAGAAGGAACGGGAAGGGTGGCTACACCTTC	CASSQDRRRNGKGGYTF
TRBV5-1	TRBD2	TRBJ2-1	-	TGCGCCAGCAGCCCCACCGGACTAGCGGGATCTAATGAGCAGTTCTTC	CASSPTGLAGSNEQFF
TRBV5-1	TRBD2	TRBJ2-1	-	TGCGCCAGCAGGCCCTTGGGGGGGAATGGTGTGGATGAGCAGTTCTTC	CASRPLGGNGVDEQFF
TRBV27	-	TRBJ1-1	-	TGTGCCAGCAGTTCCAGGGAAGACACTGAAGCTTTCTTT	CASSSREDTEAFF
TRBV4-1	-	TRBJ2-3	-	TGCGCCAGCAGCCAAGATCAGAACACAGATACGCAGTATTTT	CASSQDQNTDTQYF